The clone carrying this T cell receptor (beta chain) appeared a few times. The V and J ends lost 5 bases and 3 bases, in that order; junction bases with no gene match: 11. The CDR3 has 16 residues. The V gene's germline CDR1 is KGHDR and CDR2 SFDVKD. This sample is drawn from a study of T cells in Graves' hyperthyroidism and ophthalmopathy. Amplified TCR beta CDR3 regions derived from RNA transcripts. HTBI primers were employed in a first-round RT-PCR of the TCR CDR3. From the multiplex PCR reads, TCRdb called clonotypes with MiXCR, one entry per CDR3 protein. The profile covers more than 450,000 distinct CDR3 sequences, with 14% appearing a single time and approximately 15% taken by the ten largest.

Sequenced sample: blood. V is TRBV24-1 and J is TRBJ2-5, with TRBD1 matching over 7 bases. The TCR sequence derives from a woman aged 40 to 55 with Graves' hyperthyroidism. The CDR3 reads CATSAGDRVGKETQYF. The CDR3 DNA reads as TGTGCCACCAGTGCCGGCGACAGGGTGGGAAAAGAGACCCAGTACTTC.